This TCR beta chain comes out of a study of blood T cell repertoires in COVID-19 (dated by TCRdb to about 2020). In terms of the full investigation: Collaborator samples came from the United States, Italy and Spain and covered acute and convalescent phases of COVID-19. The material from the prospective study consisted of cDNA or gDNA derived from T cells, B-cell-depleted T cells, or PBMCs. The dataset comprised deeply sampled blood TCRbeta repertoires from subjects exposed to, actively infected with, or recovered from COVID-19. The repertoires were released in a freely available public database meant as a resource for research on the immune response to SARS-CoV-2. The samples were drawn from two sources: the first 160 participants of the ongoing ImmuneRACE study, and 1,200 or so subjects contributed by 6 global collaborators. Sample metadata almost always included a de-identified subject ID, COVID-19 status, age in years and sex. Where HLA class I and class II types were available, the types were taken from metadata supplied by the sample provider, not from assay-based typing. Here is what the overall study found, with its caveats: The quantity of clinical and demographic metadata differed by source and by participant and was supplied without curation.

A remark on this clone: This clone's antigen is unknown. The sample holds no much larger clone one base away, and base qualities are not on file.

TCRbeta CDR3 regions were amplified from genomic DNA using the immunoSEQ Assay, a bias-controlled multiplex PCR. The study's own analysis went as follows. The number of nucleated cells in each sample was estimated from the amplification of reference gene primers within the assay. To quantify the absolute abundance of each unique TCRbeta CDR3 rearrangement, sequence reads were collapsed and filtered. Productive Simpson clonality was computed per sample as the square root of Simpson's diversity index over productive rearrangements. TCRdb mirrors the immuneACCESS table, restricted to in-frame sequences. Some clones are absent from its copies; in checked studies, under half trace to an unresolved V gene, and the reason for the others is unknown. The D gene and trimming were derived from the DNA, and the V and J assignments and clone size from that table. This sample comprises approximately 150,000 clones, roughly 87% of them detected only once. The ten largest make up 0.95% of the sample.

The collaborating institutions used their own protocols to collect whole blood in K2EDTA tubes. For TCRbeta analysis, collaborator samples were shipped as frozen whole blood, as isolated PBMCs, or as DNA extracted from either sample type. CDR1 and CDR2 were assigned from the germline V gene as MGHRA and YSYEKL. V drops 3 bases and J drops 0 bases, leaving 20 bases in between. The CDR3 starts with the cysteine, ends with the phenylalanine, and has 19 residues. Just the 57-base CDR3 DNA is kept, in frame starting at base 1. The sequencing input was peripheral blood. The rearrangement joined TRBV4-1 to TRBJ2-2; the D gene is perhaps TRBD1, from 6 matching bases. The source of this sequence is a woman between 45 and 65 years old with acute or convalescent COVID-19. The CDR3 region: CASSHGPLGTHANTGELFF. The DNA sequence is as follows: TGCGCCAGCAGCCATGGACCTCTAGGGACACACGCGAACACCGGGGAGCTGTTTTTT.